One and the same sample provided the 32 T cell receptor beta chains below, sequenced in a study of persistence of HIV-infected CD4 T cells. An overlapping HIV-1 Gag peptide pool stimulated these cells at roughly 1 ug/peptide/mL. CD40L/CD69 double-negative CD45RO-high memory CD4+ T cells were collected. The libraries were made with immunoSEQ version 4 in survey mode. TCRdb keeps only in-frame clones here, not all; method: immunoSEQ multiplex PCR. The table records some 58,000 clones, just under 75% of them present only once. Antigens of these TCRs are unknown. The sequencing used CD4+ T cells sorted from PBMCs after roughly 18-hour stimulation, collected from a patient who received antiretroviral therapy. The receptors were gathered from an adult man with HIV who was CMV-seropositive.

Of note for this clone: Other DNA sequences of this sample code for an identical CDR3. The chain recombines TRBV7-6 with TRBJ2-7, with 9 bases lining up with TRBD1. The trim removed 1 base at V and 4 bases at J, leaving 5 bases unmatched. Germline-derived CDR1 and CDR2 are SGHVS and FNYEAQ. The CDR3 has 15 amino acids. CDR3 bases: TGTGCCAGCAGCTTAGACGGAGACAGGGGGTACGAGCAGTACTTC. This encodes CASSLDGDRGYEQYF. Filled out from reference TRBV7-6 and TRBJ2-7, the complete variable domain reads GAGVSQSPRYKVTKRGQDVALRCDPISGHVSLYWYRQALGQGPEFLTYFNYEAQQDKSGLPNDRFSAERPEGSISTLTIQRTEQRDSAMYRCASSLDGDRGYEQYFGPGTRLTVT.

The chain employs TRBV27 and TRBJ1-1; possible D gene TRBD1, 6 bases. The ends were cut back, 4 bases at V and 8 bases at J, with 11 bases in the middle. The CDR3 has 12 residues. CDR1 MNHEY and CDR2 SMNVEV come from the germline V gene (reference sequence). The DNA for the CDR3 is TGTGCCAGCAGTTCCGTGAGGGGGGAAGCTTTCTTT. Encoded protein: CASSSVRGEAFF.

The chain employs TRBV6-5 and TRBJ1-6; D is undetermined. The V gene's germline CDR1 is MNHEY and CDR2 SVGAGI. V was pared by 6 bases and J by 13 bases, with 10 bases between. The CDR3 has 11 residues. Here the CDR3 reads CASSSGTPLHF. The CDR3 DNA sequence: TGTGCCAGCAGCTCGGGCACCCCCCTCCACTTT.

The chain employs TRBV11-2 and TRBJ1-5; D perhaps matches TRBD1 (6 bases). Trimming removed 5 bases at V and 6 bases at J, with 17 bases between. The CDR3 length is 15 residues. From germline, CDR1 is SGHAT and CDR2 FQNNGV. CDR3 sequence (DNA): TGTGCCAGCAGCCCAGGGGCAGGGCTGGGTCAGCCCCAGCATTTT. Its translation: CASSPGAGLGQPQHF.

The chain combines TRBV29-1 with TRBJ1-1; TRBD1 aligns across 7 bases. There are 15 residues in the CDR3. V dropped 5 bases and J dropped 2; count of bases not matched to a gene: 11. Germline lookup yields CDR1 SQVTM and CDR2 ANQGSEA. The CDR3 loop is CSVMDRLVLNTEAFF. In DNA, the CDR3 is TGCAGCGTTATGGACAGGCTGGTCCTCAACACTGAAGCTTTCTTT.

In this sample, this clone turned up a few times. The rearrangement joins TRBV10-3 to TRBJ2-3, with D possibly being TRBD1 or TRBD2 (6 bases each). V lost 10 bases and J 5 bases, leaving 19 bases between the germline ends. Per germline, CDR1 ENHRY and CDR2 SYGVKD. CDR3 length equals 14 residues. The CDR3 region has the DNA TGTGCCACCAAGAACGGGGGCTCGGGAGATACGCAGTATTTT. Translating it yields CATKNGGSGDTQYF.

The table lists this clone with a few counts. J is TRBJ2-7 and V is TRBV25-1; no definite D call. The CDR3 consists of 12 residues. V shed 7 bases and J shed 1 base, with 8 bases lying between them. CDR1 is MGHDK and CDR2 is SYGVNS in the germline V gene. CDR3 sequence reads: CASKTESYEQYF. The CDR3 nucleotides are TGTGCCAGCAAGACCGAGTCCTACGAGCAGTACTTC.

The table lists this clone with a count of one. The V and J genes are TRBV27 and TRBJ1-1, with 7 positions matching TRBD1. The germline V gene has CDR1 MNHEY and CDR2 SMNVEV (reference sequence). The CDR3 length is 14 residues. With 5 bases clipped from V and 3 bases from J, the junction kept 6 bases outside the gene matches. CDR3 nucleotide sequence: TGTGCCAGCAGTCTGTGGACAGGAGACACTGAAGCTTTCTTT. Translation: CASSLWTGDTEAFF.

V and J are TRBV7-9 and TRBJ1-2, with a weak D call TRBD1 (5 bases). The germline gives CDR1 SEHNR, CDR2 FQNEAQ (reference sequence). The CDR3 spans 13 residues. V was trimmed by 0 bases and J by 8 bases, leaving 10 bases between them. CDR3 region: CASSLAGQAGYTF. Here the CDR3 DNA reads TGTGCCAGCAGCTTAGCGGGGCAGGCGGGCTACACCTTC.

The chain is built from TRBV18 and TRBJ2-2; D not certain. Trimming cost V 3 bases and J 0 bases, with 8 bases left between them. Germline-derived CDR1 and CDR2 are KGHSH and LQKENI. The CDR3 length is 15 residues. This CDR3 is CASSPRQSNTGELFF. CDR3 DNA sequence: TGTGCCAGCTCACCGAGGCAGTCGAACACCGGGGAGCTGTTTTTT.

The chain carries TRBV2 and TRBJ1-5; no clear D gene. Trimming removed 6 bases at V and 4 bases at J, with 10 bases between. Germline CDR1 is SNHLY and CDR2 is FYNNEI. The CDR3 spans 13 residues. This CDR3 is CASRFEGNQPQHF. In nucleotides, the CDR3 is TGTGCCAGCAGGTTCGAGGGAAATCAGCCCCAGCATTTT.

The rearrangement links TRBV11-2 to TRBJ2-6, with D possibly TRBD2 on 6 matching bases. The germline gives CDR1 SGHAT, CDR2 FQNNGV. Between the trimmed V and J ends, which lost 1 base and 0 bases, there was a span of 7 bases. CDR3 length equals 16 residues. CDR3 in amino acids: CASSLAGSSGANVLTF. DNA of the CDR3: TGTGCCAGCAGCTTAGCCGGGAGCTCTGGGGCCAACGTCCTGACTTTC.

This clone was detected once. The chain couples TRBV5-1 to TRBJ1-4, with TRBD1 matching over 12 bases. This CDR3 is 16 amino acids long. With 0 bases clipped from V and 5 bases from J, the junction kept 2 bases outside the gene matches. Germline V lookup: CDR1 SGHRS, CDR2 YFSETQ. This chain's CDR3 is CASSLAGQGANEKLFF. In DNA form, the CDR3 reads TGCGCCAGCAGCTTGGCGGGACAGGGGGCGAATGAAAAACTGTTTTTT.

The chain combines TRBV24-1 with TRBJ1-2, with D perhaps matching TRBD1 (6 bases). Germline CDR1 KGHDR, CDR2 SFDVKD. V shed 4 bases and J shed 5 bases, with 7 bases lying between them. The CDR3 loop spans 12 amino acids. The CDR3 reads CATSEQGYGYTF. DNA for the CDR3: TGTGCCACCAGTGAGCAGGGGTATGGCTACACCTTC.

The CDR3 sequence is CASSPVGGGGSGANVLTF. In nucleotides, the CDR3 is TGTGCCAGCTCACCGGTGGGGGGCGGAGGCTCTGGGGCCAACGTCCTGACTTTC. This rearrangement joins TRBV18 to TRBJ2-6, with D perhaps being TRBD1 or TRBD2 (6 bases each). The V end lost 3 bases, the J end lost 0 bases, and 15 bases lay between the germline ends. CDR1 is KGHSH, CDR2 LQKENI, per germline. This CDR3 spans 18 amino acids.

V usage is TRBV7-6 and J usage is TRBJ2-1; D might be TRBD1 (5 bases). V gave up 5 bases and J gave up 9 bases, with 14 bases separating them. CDR1 is SGHVS and CDR2 is FNYEAQ in the germline V gene. This CDR3 spans 13 amino acids. CDR3 in amino acids: CASSHQGSGEQFF. CDR3 coding DNA: TGTGCCAGCAGCCACCAGGGCTCTGGTGAGCAGTTCTTC.

This rearrangement joins TRBV3-1 (or the pseudogene TRBV3-2) to TRBJ2-2, with D possibly matching TRBD2 (7 bases). The ends were cut back, 2 bases at V and 6 bases at J, with 22 bases in the middle. In germline, CDR1 is LGHDT, CDR2 YNNKEL (reference sequence). The CDR3 is 18 residues long. CDR3 bases: TGTGCCAGCAGCCAACCCCTCCGGAGGGGGGGGACCCCCGGGGAGCTGTTTTTT. Translation gives CASSQPLRRGGTPGELFF.

The chain links TRBV19 to TRBJ1-2; no reliable D call. The CDR3 length is 15 residues. Trimming pared 0 bases from V and 7 bases from J, leaving 15 bases between. Germline V lookup: CDR1 LNHDA, CDR2 SQIVND (reference sequence). Here the CDR3 DNA reads TGTGCCAGTAGTATAGATCGGCAGTCCTATGGTGGCTACACCTTC. It encodes CASSIDRQSYGGYTF.

This clone turned up a few times. The chain joins TRBV7-8 to TRBJ2-1; 9 nucleotides match TRBD1. V trimming: 6 bases; J trimming: 5 bases; junction bases outside the gene matches: 5. The V gene's germline CDR1 is SGHVS and CDR2 FQNEAQ. The CDR3 has 14 residues. The CDR3 nucleotides are TGTGCCAGCAGGTCGGGACAGGGAAACAATGAGCAGTTCTTC. Encoded protein: CASRSGQGNNEQFF.

Here the CDR3 reads CSASDTGGTTNSPLHF. CDR3 sequence (DNA): TGCAGTGCTAGTGATACAGGGGGCACCACGAATTCACCCCTCCACTTT. The chain couples TRBV20-1 to TRBJ1-6; 9 nucleotides align to TRBD1. The germline V gene has CDR1 DFQATT and CDR2 SNEGSKA (reference sequence). The J segment lost 7 bases and the V segment lost 3 bases, leaving 10 bases of the junction unmatched. CDR3 size: 16 residues.

This sequence joins TRBV3-1 (or the pseudogene TRBV3-2) and TRBJ1-4, with D possibly TRBD1 on 6 matching bases. The CDR3 extends over 19 amino acids. Per germline, CDR1 LGHDT and CDR2 YNNKEL (reference sequence). The ends were cut back, 3 bases at V and 0 bases at J, with 20 bases in the middle. CDR3 sequence reads: CASSQGPYQGPSTNEKLFF. The CDR3 nucleotides read TGTGCCAGCAGCCAGGGTCCTTATCAGGGGCCCTCAACTAATGAAAAACTGTTTTTT.

This clone occurred a few times. CDR3 protein: CASNGQKSTDTQYF. CDR3 coding DNA: TGTGCCAGCAATGGCCAGAAAAGCACAGATACGCAGTATTTT. The J gene is TRBJ2-3, the V gene TRBV6-6; D gene unclear. Per germline, CDR1 MNHNY and CDR2 SVGAGI (reference sequence). The germline V and J ends were trimmed by 7 bases and 0 bases, with 11 bases remaining between them. This CDR3 spans 14 amino acids.

The chain is built from TRBV6-2 or TRBV6-3 and TRBJ2-6; D may be TRBD1 (6 bases). The germline V gene encodes CDR1 MNHEY and CDR2 SVGEGT. The CDR3 has 21 residues. The germline V and J ends were trimmed by 5 bases and 0 bases, with 26 bases remaining between them. CDR3 nucleotide sequence: TGTGCCAGCAGTCCCCCGCCGCAGGGGCGTAATGCTATCTCTGGGGCCAACGTCCTGACTTTC. Translated, it gives CASSPPPQGRNAISGANVLTF.

This chain joins TRBV5-1 and TRBJ2-3, with 7 bases lining up with TRBD1. With 3 bases clipped from V and 1 base from J, the junction kept 5 bases outside the gene matches. The CDR3 extends over 15 amino acids. Germline V gives CDR1 SGHRS, CDR2 YFSETQ. As DNA, the CDR3 is TGCGCCAGCAGCTCGGACAGGCGGGGCACAGATACGCAGTATTTT. Translating it yields CASSSDRRGTDTQYF. Together with reference TRBV5-1 and TRBJ2-3, the CDR3 gives the full variable domain: KAGVTQTPRYLIKTRGQQVTLSCSPISGHRSVSWYQQTPGQGLQFLFEYFSETQRNKGNFPGRFSGRQFSNSRSEMNVSTLELGDSALYLCASSSDRRGTDTQYFGPGTRLTVL.

The chain links TRBV19 to TRBJ2-7, with D possibly TRBD1 on 6 matching bases. Deletions cut 3 bases from V and 2 bases from J, with 11 bases between. There are 14 residues in the CDR3. The germline V gene encodes CDR1 LNHDA and CDR2 SQIVND (reference sequence). This chain's CDR3 is CASSMGHRAYEQYF. The CDR3 DNA is TGTGCCAGTAGTATGGGACACCGAGCCTACGAGCAGTACTTC.

The chain is built from TRBV6-6 and TRBJ2-7; possible D gene TRBD1, 6 bases. Germline V lookup: CDR1 MNHNY, CDR2 SVGAGI (reference sequence). Trimming took off 6 bases at V and 3 bases at J, with 15 bases between the two ends. The length of the CDR3 is 14 residues. CDR3: CASSTSQGNYEQYF. The DNA of the CDR3 is TGTGCCAGCAGCACCTCACAGGGTAACTACGAGCAGTACTTC.

This clone has more than one count but fewer than ten. J is TRBJ2-7 and V is TRBV19; TRBD2 matches 7 bases. The J segment lost 0 bases and the V segment lost 3 bases, leaving 8 bases of the junction unmatched. The length of the CDR3 is 16 residues. Germline CDR1 is LNHDA and CDR2 is SQIVND (reference sequence). This chain's CDR3 is CASSITGSGRSYEQYF. CDR3 coding DNA: TGTGCCAGTAGTATCACCGGTAGCGGGCGCTCCTACGAGCAGTACTTC.

The CDR3 DNA reads TGTGCCAGCAGTTTAAGGCTCAATCAGCCCCAGCATTTT. Translation gives CASSLRLNQPQHF. The chain has TRBV27 and TRBJ1-5, with unresolved D. Trimming removed 2 bases from V and 3 bases from J, with 5 bases in between. This CDR3 is built from 13 residues. Germline V gene lookup returns CDR1 MNHEY and CDR2 SMNVEV (reference sequence).

This clone was counted once. The gene calls are TRBV9 and TRBJ2-2; D is ambiguous. The CDR3 has 14 residues. The V gene lost 2 bases and the J gene lost 4 bases, with 9 bases spanning the gap. Germline CDR1 is SGDLS and CDR2 is YYNGEE. CDR3 protein: CASSVGELTGELFF. The CDR3 bases are TGTGCCAGCAGCGTTGGAGAGCTCACCGGGGAGCTGTTTTTT. Full variable domain (remainder filled in from reference TRBV9 and TRBJ2-2): DSGVTQTPKHLITATGQRVTLRCSPRSGDLSVYWYQQSLDQGLQFLIQYYNGEERAKGNILERFSAQQFPDLHSELNLSSLELGDSALYFCASSVGELTGELFFGEGSRLTVL.

In its sample, this clone is medium-sized. The chain has TRBV18 and TRBJ2-1, with a possible D match to TRBD2 (6 bases). The CDR3 consists of 15 residues. Germline V gene lookup returns CDR1 KGHSH and CDR2 LQKENI. V dropped 3 bases and J dropped 4 bases, with 13 bases sitting between them. As DNA, the CDR3 is TGTGCCAGCTCACCGAGACGGGGGTCTTACAATGAGCAGTTCTTC. Its translation is CASSPRRGSYNEQFF. The variable domain in full, completed from reference TRBV18 and TRBJ2-1, reads NAGVMQNPRHLVRRRGQEARLRCSPMKGHSHVYWYRQLPEEGLKFMVYLQKENIIDESGMPKERFSAEFPKEGPSILRIQQVVRGDSAAYFCASSPRRGSYNEQFFGPGTRLTVL.

The rearrangement uses TRBV7-8 and TRBJ1-2, with TRBD1 matching over 10 bases. V trimming: 4 bases; J trimming: 6 bases; junction bases outside the gene matches: 17. CDR3 length equals 18 residues. Germline lookup yields CDR1 SGHVS and CDR2 FQNEAQ. The DNA for the CDR3 is TGTGCCAGCAGCTCACGTCAACAAGACAGGGGGCCAACTGATGGCTACACCTTC. Translating gives CASSSRQQDRGPTDGYTF.

CDR3 amino acids: CASSLFGPSSPLHF. CDR3 sequence (DNA): TGTGCCAGCAGCTTATTTGGGCCTAGTTCACCCCTCCACTTT. This chain connects TRBV7-2 to TRBJ1-6, with unresolved D. CDR1 SGHTA and CDR2 FQGNSA come from the germline V gene. This CDR3 region has 14 residues. V was trimmed by 2 bases and J by 9 bases, leaving 11 bases between them.